This entry lists 2 T cell receptor beta chains sequenced from one sample in a study of blood T cell repertoires in COVID-19. The protocol was immunoSEQ multiplex PCR, while the TCRdb copy is restricted to in-frame clones and leaves out a portion. The table has 250,000 to 350,000 clones, 80% to 90% seen once. The sample was peripheral blood. All receptors come from a woman aged 50 to 60 with COVID-19, enrolled during active disease.

V usage is TRBV7-9 and J usage is TRBJ2-7; possible D gene TRBD1, 6 bases. CDR3 length equals 15 residues. Germline V lookup: CDR1 SEHNR, CDR2 FQNEAQ (reference sequence). V shed 1 base and J shed 1 base, with 11 bases lying between them. CDR3 in DNA: TGTGCCAGCAGCTTAGGCCCGACAGGTTCCTACGAGCAGTACTTC. The encoded protein is CASSLGPTGSYEQYF.

This chain connects TRBV19 to TRBJ1-1, with D perhaps matching TRBD1 (5 bases). Germline V gene lookup returns CDR1 LNHDA and CDR2 SQIVND (reference sequence). The CDR3 extends over 17 amino acids. The V end lost 4 bases, the J end lost 0 bases, and 18 bases lay between the germline ends. The CDR3 is CASSNYRAGPMNTEAFF. The DNA of the CDR3 is TGTGCCAGTAGTAATTATAGGGCAGGGCCCATGAACACTGAAGCTTTCTTT.